A single sample gave rise to the 27 T cell receptor beta chains below, sequenced in a study of blood T cell repertoires in COVID-19 (dated by TCRdb to 2018 to 2020). The library was generated by the immunoSEQ multiplex PCR assay. The clones in this table, taken by TCRdb from immuneACCESS, are in-frame only. Not every clone is retained; where verified, under half of the shortfall comes from an unresolved V gene, and the cause of the rest is unknown. The sample table shows 90,000 to 100,000 clones, and roughly 82% are seen once. In total, the top ten clones hold 11% of the sample. Sequenced: peripheral blood. These receptors were collected from a man in his 70s with active or convalescent COVID-19.

The chain is built from TRBV5-1 and TRBJ2-5; maybe TRBD2 (5 bases). Trimming shortened V by 4 bases and J by 3 bases, and 16 bases separated the two germline ends. Per the germline V gene, CDR1 is SGHRS and CDR2 is YFSETQ. This CDR3 is 15 amino acids long. CDR3 DNA: TGCGCCAGCAGCCCCCAGTTGGGGAGAGAAGAGACCCAGTACTTC. It codes for CASSPQLGREETQYF.

The chain is built from TRBV27 and TRBJ2-7; D is uncertain. This CDR3 has 13 amino acids. Trimming removed 3 bases at V and 3 bases at J, with 9 bases between. Germline assignment: CDR1 MNHEY and CDR2 SMNVEV (reference sequence). The chain's CDR3 is CASSFGRNYEQYF. The CDR3 nucleotides are TGTGCCAGCAGTTTTGGCAGAAACTACGAGCAGTACTTC.

The gene calls are TRBV20-1 and TRBJ1-5; maybe TRBD1 (6 bases). Germline values: CDR1 DFQATT, CDR2 SNEGSKA (reference sequence). The ends were cut back, 3 bases at V and 3 bases at J, with 9 bases in the middle. The CDR3 loop spans 13 amino acids. The CDR3 protein is CSASMGHNQPQHF. For the CDR3, the DNA is TGCAGTGCTAGTATGGGACACAATCAGCCCCAGCATTTT.

V and J are TRBV6-6 and TRBJ1-2, with a possible D match to TRBD1 (6 bases). The V end lost 2 bases, the J end lost 8 bases, and 18 bases lay between the germline ends. Per germline, CDR1 MNHNY and CDR2 SVGAGI (reference sequence). The CDR3 runs to 15 residues. The CDR3 sequence is CASSYPGGAIGGYTF. In nucleotides, the CDR3 is TGTGCCAGCAGTTACCCGGGGGGCGCAATCGGAGGCTACACCTTC.

This clone was recorded only once. The chain recombines TRBV5-6 with TRBJ1-2, with no clear D. Germline assignment: CDR1 SGHDT and CDR2 YYEEEE. V was shortened by 2 bases and J by 7 bases, with 6 bases between the two germline ends. The CDR3 length is 11 residues. Written as DNA, the CDR3 is TGTGCCAGCAGCTTCGCGGGTGGCTACACCTTC. Amino acids: CASSFAGGYTF.

The chain employs TRBV6-6 and TRBJ2-7, with D possibly TRBD1 on 6 matching bases. This CDR3 spans 15 amino acids. The V end was cut by 10 bases, the J end by 0 bases, with 19 bases between. Germline CDR1 MNHNY, CDR2 SVGAGI (reference sequence). CDR3 residues: CATLSTDRRSYEQYF. CDR3 bases: TGTGCCACCCTCTCAACGGACAGACGCTCCTACGAGCAGTACTTC.

The chain employs TRBV3-1 (or the pseudogene TRBV3-2) and TRBJ1-6, with TRBD1 identical over 7 bases. The V and J ends lost 1 base and 0 bases, in that order; junction bases with no gene match: 6. Looked up from germline, CDR1 is LGHDT and CDR2 is YNNKEL (reference sequence). The CDR3 is 18 residues long. This chain's CDR3 is CASSQVGAGGSYNSPLHF. The CDR3 DNA reads as TGTGCCAGCAGCCAAGTGGGGGCAGGGGGCTCCTATAATTCACCCCTCCACTTT.

The chain links TRBV7-2 to TRBJ2-5; the D gene is possibly TRBD2 (7 bases). The V end lost 1 base, the J end lost 5 bases, and 11 bases lay between the germline ends. The CDR3 runs to 14 residues. Germline V gene data show CDR1 as SGHTA and CDR2 as FQGNSA. CDR3 nucleotide sequence: TGTGCCAGCAGCTTAGTAGGGGGAGGGGAGACCCAGTACTTC. It is translated as CASSLVGGGETQYF.

The V gene is TRBV19, the J gene TRBJ1-5; TRBD1 matches 7 bases. V lost 5 bases, J lost 3 bases, and 4 bases stayed unmatched. The germline CDR1 and CDR2 sequences are LNHDA and SQIVND (reference sequence). CDR3 length: 14 residues. CDR3 loop: CASSLTGFNQPQHF. The CDR3 bases are TGTGCCAGTAGTTTGACAGGGTTCAATCAGCCCCAGCATTTT. Drawing the rest from reference TRBV19 and TRBJ1-5, the complete variable domain is DGGITQSPKYLFRKEGQNVTLSCEQNLNHDAMYWYRQDPGQGLRLIYYSQIVNDFQKGDIAEGYSVSREKKESFPLTVTSAQKNPTAFYLCASSLTGFNQPQHFGDGTRLSIL.

This chain joins TRBV7-9 and TRBJ2-5; weak D call: TRBD2 (5 bases). Germline V gene data show CDR1 as SEHNR and CDR2 as FQNEAQ (reference sequence). Trimming left V 3 bases short and J 1 base short, with 9 bases between. The CDR3 runs 14 residues. The CDR3 DNA is TGTGCCAGCAGCTTTATGGGAGTCCAAGAGACCCAGTACTTC. Its protein is CASSFMGVQETQYF.

The chain recombines TRBV6-5 with TRBJ1-1; TRBD1 might be the D (6 bases). Germline V gives CDR1 MNHEY, CDR2 SVGAGI. V lost 0 bases, J lost 4 bases, and 15 bases lay in between. CDR3 length equals 16 residues. CDR3 sequence: CASSYSMTGGGTEAFF. Written as DNA, the CDR3 is TGTGCCAGCAGTTACTCGATGACAGGCGGGGGCACTGAAGCTTTCTTT.

V usage is TRBV4-2 and J usage is TRBJ1-6; 11 nucleotides match TRBD1. V shed 0 bases, J shed 7 bases, and the junction held 5 bases outside the gene matches. The germline CDR1 and CDR2 sequences are LGHNA and YNFKEQ. The length of the CDR3 is 17 residues. CDR3 in DNA: TGTGCCAGCAGCCAAGACGGGACAGGGGGTGGCAATTCACCCCTCCACTTT. It translates to CASSQDGTGGGNSPLHF.

The V gene is TRBV6-5, the J gene TRBJ2-1; no firm D call. The V end lost 7 bases, the J end lost 6 bases, and 16 bases lay between the germline ends. This CDR3 is 14 amino acids long. CDR1 and CDR2 (germline): MNHEY, SVGAGI. This CDR3 is CASNLERSSNEQFF. The CDR3 region has the DNA TGTGCCAGCAACCTAGAACGGTCTAGCAATGAGCAGTTCTTC.

This clone was detected only a few times. This chain joins TRBV2 and TRBJ1-6, with TRBD1 as a possible D gene (6 bases). The CDR3 covers 14 residues. Trimming took off 5 bases at V and 5 bases at J, with 10 bases between the two ends. The germline CDR1 and CDR2 sequences are SNHLY and FYNNEI. The CDR3 spells CASSIGQNNSPLHF. In DNA form, the CDR3 reads TGTGCCAGCAGTATTGGACAGAATAATTCACCCCTCCACTTT.

This rearrangement joins TRBV4-3 to TRBJ2-5, with TRBD2 as a possible D gene (5 bases). V was clipped by 4 bases and J by 1 base, with 7 bases between them. There are 13 residues in the CDR3. The germline CDR1 and CDR2 sequences are LGHNA and YSLEER. CDR3 amino acids: CASSRGLQETQYF. The CDR3 bases are TGCGCCAGCAGCCGAGGACTCCAAGAGACCCAGTACTTC.

The chain links TRBV7-6 to TRBJ2-3; no clear D. Trimming stripped 1 base from V and 1 base from J, with 9 bases between. Germline CDR1 is SGHVS and CDR2 is FNYEAQ. This CDR3 is 15 amino acids long. CDR3 residues: CASSLGLARTDTQYF. CDR3 sequence (DNA): TGTGCCAGCAGCTTAGGTTTAGCCCGCACAGATACGCAGTATTTT. The variable domain in full, completed from reference TRBV7-6 and TRBJ2-3, reads GAGVSQSPRYKVTKRGQDVALRCDPISGHVSLYWYRQALGQGPEFLTYFNYEAQQDKSGLPNDRFSAERPEGSISTLTIQRTEQRDSAMYRCASSLGLARTDTQYFGPGTRLTVL.

CDR3 in amino acids: CASSNWGRVPPDTQYF. CDR3 nucleotide sequence: TGTGCCAGTAGTAATTGGGGCAGGGTGCCCCCGGATACGCAGTATTTT. This chain connects TRBV19 to TRBJ2-3, with a tentative D call TRBD1 (5 bases). The germline V gene has CDR1 LNHDA and CDR2 SQIVND (reference sequence). V dropped 4 bases and J dropped 6 bases, with 20 bases sitting between them. The CDR3 is 16 amino acids.

The genes are TRBV6-5 and TRBJ2-1; D unresolved. CDR1 and CDR2 from the germline V gene are MNHEY and SVGAGI. The CDR3 runs to 14 residues. V was trimmed by 6 bases and J by 2 bases, leaving 11 bases between them. The CDR3 protein is CASSLVAAYNEQFF. CDR3 nucleotides: TGTGCCAGCAGCCTAGTAGCCGCCTACAATGAGCAGTTCTTC.

The V gene is TRBV7-8, the J gene TRBJ2-2; 11 nucleotides align to TRBD2. Trimming removed 5 bases from V and 0 bases from J; junction bases left unmatched: 8. The length of the CDR3 is 18 residues. Germline V gives CDR1 SGHVS, CDR2 FQNEAQ. The CDR3 spells CASSRRLAGPSNTGELFF. CDR3 sequence (DNA): TGTGCCAGCAGCCGTCGACTAGCGGGGCCCTCGAACACCGGGGAGCTGTTTTTT.

This chain joins TRBV11-2 and TRBJ1-3; the D is unclear. The germline V gene encodes CDR1 SGHAT and CDR2 FQNNGV. The CDR3 totals 17 residues. With 0 bases removed from V and 8 bases from J, the gap between germline ends came to 20 bases. CDR3: CASSLESGAWPGDTIYF. In nucleotides, the CDR3 is TGTGCCAGCAGCTTAGAATCGGGAGCTTGGCCTGGCGACACCATATATTTT. Looking up the rest from reference TRBV11-2 and TRBJ1-3 gives the full variable domain: EAGVAQSPRYKIIEKRQSVAFWCNPISGHATLYWYQQILGQGPKLLIQFQNNGVVDDSQLPKDRFSAERLKGVDSTLKIQPAKLEDSAVYLCASSLESGAWPGDTIYFGEGSWLTVV.

This clone appeared a single time. This rearrangement joins TRBV7-9 to TRBJ1-4; D is possibly TRBD1 (5 bases). The V end lost 1 base, the J end lost 6 bases, and 12 bases lay between the germline ends. The CDR3 extends over 15 amino acids. Germline V gene lookup returns CDR1 SEHNR and CDR2 FQNEAQ (reference sequence). For the CDR3, the DNA is TGTGCCAGCAGCTTAGACAGGTTTCTCCATGAAAAACTGTTTTTT. It translates to CASSLDRFLHEKLFF.

In this sample, this clone turned up once. V is TRBV19 and J is TRBJ1-3; D may be TRBD1 (5 bases). Germline V gene lookup returns CDR1 LNHDA and CDR2 SQIVND (reference sequence). The V end was cut by 3 bases, the J end by 1 base, with 7 bases between. This CDR3 has 14 amino acids. This CDR3 is CASSIRQSGNTIYF. The CDR3 DNA sequence: TGTGCCAGTAGTATTCGACAGTCTGGAAACACCATATATTTT. The full variable domain, rest sourced from reference TRBV19 and TRBJ1-3, is DGGITQSPKYLFRKEGQNVTLSCEQNLNHDAMYWYRQDPGQGLRLIYYSQIVNDFQKGDIAEGYSVSREKKESFPLTVTSAQKNPTAFYLCASSIRQSGNTIYFGEGSWLTVV.

J is TRBJ2-3 and V is TRBV5-6; TRBD1 is a possible D gene (6 bases). The CDR3 is 14 residues long. The germline CDR1 and CDR2 sequences are SGHDT and YYEEEE. V gave up 0 bases and J gave up 2 bases, with 7 bases separating them. The CDR3: CASSLGTVTDTQYF. The DNA for the CDR3 is TGTGCCAGCAGCTTGGGGACAGTCACAGATACGCAGTATTTT. The full variable domain, its missing parts supplied by reference TRBV5-6 and TRBJ2-3, is DAGVTQSPTHLIKTRGQQVTLRCSPKSGHDTVSWYQQALGQGPQFIFQYYEEEERQRGNFPDRFSGHQFPNYSSELNVNALLLGDSALYLCASSLGTVTDTQYFGPGTRLTVL.

The chain uses TRBV2 and TRBJ2-2; 8 bases fit TRBD1. Unmatched junction bases numbered 8, after V lost 6 bases and J lost 5 bases. There are 15 residues in the CDR3. Per germline, CDR1 SNHLY and CDR2 FYNNEI. In DNA, the CDR3 is TGTGCCAGCAGACGACAGGGGTTAGAAACCGGGGAGCTGTTTTTT. It is translated as CASRRQGLETGELFF.

The table lists this clone with a count of one. V and J are TRBV5-1 and TRBJ2-7, with 9 bases identical to TRBD1. Trimming at V came to 2 bases and at J to 1 base, leaving 4 bases not matched to a gene. The CDR3 length is 15 residues. Germline CDR1 and CDR2: SGHRS and YFSETQ. CDR3 in DNA: TGCGCCAGCAGCTTACAGGGGGCTTCATCCTACGAGCAGTACTTC. It codes for CASSLQGASSYEQYF.

This chain uses TRBV6-2 or TRBV6-3 with TRBJ1-1; D uncertain. Germline V gene data show CDR1 as MNHEY and CDR2 as SVGEGT. CDR3 length: 12 residues. V was pared by 2 bases and J by 3 bases, with 4 bases between. For the CDR3, the DNA is TGTGCCAGCAGTTACGGGCACACTGAAGCTTTCTTT. Protein: CASSYGHTEAFF.

The chain couples TRBV4-3 to TRBJ1-2; 7 nucleotides match TRBD1. Germline V gene data show CDR1 as LGHNA and CDR2 as YSLEER. The V gene end was trimmed by 3 bases and the J gene end by 8 bases; junction bases not matched to a gene: 6. The CDR3 covers 13 residues. CDR3: CASSHGRGLGYTF. In DNA form, the CDR3 reads TGCGCCAGCAGCCACGGGAGGGGGCTAGGCTACACCTTC.